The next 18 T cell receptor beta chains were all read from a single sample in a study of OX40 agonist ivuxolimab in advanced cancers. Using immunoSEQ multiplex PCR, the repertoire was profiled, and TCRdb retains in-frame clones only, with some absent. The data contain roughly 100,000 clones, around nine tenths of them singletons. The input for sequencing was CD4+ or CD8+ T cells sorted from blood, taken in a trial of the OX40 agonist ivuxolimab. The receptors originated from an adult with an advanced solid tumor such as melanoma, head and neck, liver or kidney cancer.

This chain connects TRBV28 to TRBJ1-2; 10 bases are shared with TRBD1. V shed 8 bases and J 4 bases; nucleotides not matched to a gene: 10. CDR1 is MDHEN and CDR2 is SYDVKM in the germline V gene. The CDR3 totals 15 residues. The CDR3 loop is CASGPRDRGLYGYTF. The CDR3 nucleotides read TGTGCCAGCGGACCCCGGGACAGGGGCCTCTATGGCTACACCTTC.

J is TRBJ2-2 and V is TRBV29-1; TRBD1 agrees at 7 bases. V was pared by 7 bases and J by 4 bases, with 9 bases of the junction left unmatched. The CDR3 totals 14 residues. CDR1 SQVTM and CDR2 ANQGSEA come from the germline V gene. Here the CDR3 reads CSGLTGMGTGELFF. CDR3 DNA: TGCAGCGGACTGACAGGGATGGGCACCGGGGAGCTGTTTTTT.

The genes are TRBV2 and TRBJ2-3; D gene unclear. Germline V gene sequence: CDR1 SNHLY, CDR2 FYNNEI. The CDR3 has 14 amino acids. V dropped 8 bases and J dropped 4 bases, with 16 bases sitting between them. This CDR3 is CASSQVMPSDTQYF. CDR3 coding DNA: TGTGCCAGCTCGCAGGTCATGCCCTCAGATACGCAGTATTTT.

CDR3 nucleotides: TGTGCCAGCAGTGTGACCTCGGGGTGGGGCACTGAAGCTTTCTTT. This encodes CASSVTSGWGTEAFF. The chain carries TRBV25-1 and TRBJ1-1, with D hard to call. Per germline, CDR1 MGHDK and CDR2 SYGVNS. The CDR3 consists of 15 residues. V was cut by 4 bases and J by 4 bases, with 16 bases left in between.

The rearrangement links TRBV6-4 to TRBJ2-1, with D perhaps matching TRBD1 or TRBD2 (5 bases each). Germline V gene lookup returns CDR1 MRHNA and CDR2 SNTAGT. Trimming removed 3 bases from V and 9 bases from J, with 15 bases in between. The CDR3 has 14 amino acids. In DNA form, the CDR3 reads TGTGCCAGCAGTGAAGGTCTTCTCGGGGCTGAGCAGTTCTTC. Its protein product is CASSEGLLGAEQFF.

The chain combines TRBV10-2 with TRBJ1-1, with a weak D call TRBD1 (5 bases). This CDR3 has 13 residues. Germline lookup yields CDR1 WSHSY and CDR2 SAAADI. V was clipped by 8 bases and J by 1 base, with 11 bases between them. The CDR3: CASSWDPNTEAFF. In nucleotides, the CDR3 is TGCGCCAGCTCTTGGGACCCGAACACTGAAGCTTTCTTT.

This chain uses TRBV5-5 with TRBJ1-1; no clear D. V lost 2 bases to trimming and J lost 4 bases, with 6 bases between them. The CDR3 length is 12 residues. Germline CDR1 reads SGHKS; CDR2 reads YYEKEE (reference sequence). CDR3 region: CASSFFGTEAFF. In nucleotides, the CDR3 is TGTGCCAGCAGCTTTTTCGGCACTGAAGCTTTCTTT.

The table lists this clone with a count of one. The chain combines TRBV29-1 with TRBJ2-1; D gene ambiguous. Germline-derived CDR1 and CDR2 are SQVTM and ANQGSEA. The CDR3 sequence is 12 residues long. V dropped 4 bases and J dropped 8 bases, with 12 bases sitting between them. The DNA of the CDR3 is TGCAGCGTTGTGGAAGCGTGGGATGAGCAGTTCTTC. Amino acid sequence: CSVVEAWDEQFF.

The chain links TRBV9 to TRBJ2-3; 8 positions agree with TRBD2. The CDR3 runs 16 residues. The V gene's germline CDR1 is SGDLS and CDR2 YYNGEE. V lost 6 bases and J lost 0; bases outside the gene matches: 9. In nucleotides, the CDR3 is TGTGCCAGCACCCCACACGGGGGGGGCAGCACAGATACGCAGTATTTT. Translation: CASTPHGGGSTDTQYF. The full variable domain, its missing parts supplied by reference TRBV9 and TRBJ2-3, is DSGVTQTPKHLITATGQRVTLRCSPRSGDLSVYWYQQSLDQGLQFLIQYYNGEERAKGNILERFSAQQFPDLHSELNLSSLELGDSALYFCASTPHGGGSTDTQYFGPGTRLTVL.

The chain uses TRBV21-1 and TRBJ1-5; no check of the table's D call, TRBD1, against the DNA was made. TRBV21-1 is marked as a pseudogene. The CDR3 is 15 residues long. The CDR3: CASSTLRGSNQPQHF. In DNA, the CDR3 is TGTGCCAGCAGCACCTTAAGGGGTAGCAATCAGCCCCAGCATTTT.

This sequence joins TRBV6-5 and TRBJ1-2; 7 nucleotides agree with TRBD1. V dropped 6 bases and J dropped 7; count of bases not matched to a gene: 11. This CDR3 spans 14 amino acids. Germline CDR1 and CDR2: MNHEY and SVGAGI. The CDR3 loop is CASRDHRGQRGYTF. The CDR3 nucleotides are TGTGCCAGCAGGGACCACAGGGGACAACGTGGCTACACCTTC.

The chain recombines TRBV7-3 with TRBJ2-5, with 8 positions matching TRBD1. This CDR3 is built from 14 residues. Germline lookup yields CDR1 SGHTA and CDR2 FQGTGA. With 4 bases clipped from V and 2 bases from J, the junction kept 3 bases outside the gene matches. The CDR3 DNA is TGTGCCAGCAGCTCGGACAGGGATCAAGAGACCCAGTACTTC. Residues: CASSSDRDQETQYF.

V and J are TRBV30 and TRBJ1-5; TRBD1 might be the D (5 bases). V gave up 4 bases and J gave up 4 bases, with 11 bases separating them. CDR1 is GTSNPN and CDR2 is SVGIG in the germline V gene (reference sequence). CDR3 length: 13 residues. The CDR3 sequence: CAWTADSNQPQHF. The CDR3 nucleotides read TGTGCCTGGACCGCCGACAGTAATCAGCCCCAGCATTTT.

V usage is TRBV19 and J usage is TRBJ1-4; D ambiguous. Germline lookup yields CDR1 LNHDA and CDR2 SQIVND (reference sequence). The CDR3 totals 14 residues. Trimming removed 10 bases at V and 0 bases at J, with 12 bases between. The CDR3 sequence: CATSVEPTNEKLFF. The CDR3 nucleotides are TGTGCCACTAGCGTGGAGCCAACTAATGAAAAACTGTTTTTT.

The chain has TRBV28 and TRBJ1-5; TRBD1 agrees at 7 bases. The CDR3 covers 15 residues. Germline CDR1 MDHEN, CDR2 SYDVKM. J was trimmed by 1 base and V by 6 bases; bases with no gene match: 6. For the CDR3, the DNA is TGTGCCAGCAGACCCTCGACAGGGAGCAATCAGCCCCAGCATTTT. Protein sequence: CASRPSTGSNQPQHF.

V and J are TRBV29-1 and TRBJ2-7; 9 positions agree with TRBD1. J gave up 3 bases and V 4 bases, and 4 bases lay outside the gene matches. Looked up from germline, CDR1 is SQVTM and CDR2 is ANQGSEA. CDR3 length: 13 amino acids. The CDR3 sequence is CSVGGQGIYEQYF. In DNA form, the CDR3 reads TGCAGCGTTGGGGGACAGGGAATCTACGAGCAGTACTTC.

As DNA, the CDR3 is TGTGCCATCCAGAGGGGGGGTGGAAATGAGCAGTTCTTC. Translating it yields CAIQRGGGNEQFF. The chain has TRBV10-3 and TRBJ2-1; D may be TRBD2 (7 bases). The CDR3 covers 13 residues. V was cut by 8 bases and J by 7 bases, with 15 bases left in between. Germline lookup yields CDR1 ENHRY and CDR2 SYGVKD.

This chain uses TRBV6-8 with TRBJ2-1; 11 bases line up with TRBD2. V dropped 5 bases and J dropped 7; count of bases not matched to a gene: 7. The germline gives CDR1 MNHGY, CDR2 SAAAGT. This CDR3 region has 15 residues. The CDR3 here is CASSPLAGGSNEQFF. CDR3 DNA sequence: TGTGCCAGCAGTCCCCTAGCGGGGGGTTCTAATGAGCAGTTCTTC.